This is a list of T cell receptor beta chains from one sample in a study of blood T cell repertoires in COVID-19. Data came from immunoSEQ multiplex PCR; TCRdb stores just in-frame clones and leaves some out. The sample consists of some 190,000 clones, 80% of them appearing once. Sequencing was performed on peripheral blood. The receptors derive from a man aged 55 to 70 with acute or convalescent COVID-19. The CDR3 runs from the conserved cysteine through the conserved F or W. The D gene is left open where the match is weak. Clone size is shown for a subset of rows, as once, few, many or a class of expanded clone.

.,TRBJ2-3,.,TRBV5-4,CASSSGLEVTDTQYF,TGTGCCAGCAGCTCCGGACTGGAGGTCACAGATACGCAGTATTTT
.,TRBJ1-2,.,TRBV6-6,CASSDSGNGYTF,TGTGCCAGCAGTGACAGTGGGAATGGCTACACCTTC
.,TRBJ1-3,.,TRBV6-5,CASITGTGNTIYF,TGTGCCAGCATCACAGGGACTGGAAACACCATATATTTT
.,TRBJ1-2,.,TRBV6-5,CASRAANYGYTF,TGTGCCAGCAGGGCCGCTAACTATGGCTACACCTTC
.,TRBJ2-3,TRBD2,TRBV9,CASSVVGTSASTDTQYF,TGTGCCAGCAGCGTAGTGGGGACTAGCGCTAGCACAGATACGCAGTATTTT
.,TRBJ1-1,TRBD1,TRBV6-5,CASRHRGGTEAFF,TGTGCCAGCAGGCACAGGGGGGGGACTGAAGCTTTCTTT
.,TRBJ2-1,TRBD2,TRBV7-6,CASSLAGGSGNEQFF,TGTGCCAGCAGCTTAGCCGGGGGGAGCGGCAATGAGCAGTTCTTC
.,TRBJ1-1,TRBD1,TRBV4-1,CASSPNRDRLKNTEAFF,TGCGCCAGCAGCCCGAACCGGGACAGACTAAAAAACACTGAAGCTTTCTTT
.,TRBJ1-4,TRBD1,TRBV19,CASSPVGTGREKLFF,TGTGCCAGTAGTCCCGTCGGGACAGGACGGGAAAAACTGTTTTTT
.,TRBJ2-1,TRBD2,TRBV7-3,CASSSLAGGSYNEQFF,TGTGCCAGCAGCTCCCTAGCGGGGGGTTCCTACAATGAGCAGTTCTTC
.,TRBJ1-6,.,TRBV7-2,CASSSPRGGSYNSPLHF,TGTGCCAGCAGCTCCCCACGGGGGGGCTCCTATAATTCACCCCTCCACTTT
once,TRBJ1-1,.,TRBV20-1,CSAPLGTEAFF,TGCAGTGCCCCCCTAGGCACTGAAGCTTTCTTT
.,TRBJ2-2,.,TRBV19,CASSIVGLTTNTGELFF,TGTGCCAGTAGTATAGTTGGGCTGACCACGAACACCGGGGAGCTGTTTTTT
few,TRBJ1-5,.,TRBV24-1,CATSVSGNNQPQHF,TGTGCCACCAGTGTGTCAGGGAACAATCAGCCCCAGCATTTT
.,TRBJ2-3,.,TRBV28,CASSLGSVGGTVVDTQYF,TGTGCCAGCAGTTTAGGATCAGTCGGCGGGACGGTAGTTGATACGCAGTATTTT
few,TRBJ1-2,TRBD1,TRBV7-3,CASSLGQGANGYTF,TGTGCCAGCAGCTTGGGGCAGGGGGCAAATGGCTACACCTTC
.,TRBJ1-2,.,TRBV28,CASSMPGAYGYTF,TGTGCCAGCAGTATGCCAGGGGCCTATGGCTACACCTTC
.,TRBJ2-1,TRBD2,TRBV7-3,CASIHAGGPIEQFF,TGTGCCAGCATCCACGCGGGAGGCCCGATAGAGCAGTTCTTC
.,TRBJ2-3,TRBD2,TRBV2,CASSKTSGRAADTQYF,TGTGCCAGCAGTAAGACTAGCGGGAGAGCGGCAGATACGCAGTATTTT
.,TRBJ1-2,.,TRBV19,CASSTHLGANGYTF,TGTGCCAGTAGTACCCATTTGGGGGCGAATGGCTACACCTTC
many,TRBJ2-1,TRBD2,TRBV7-9,CASSLSLAVIYNEQFF,TGTGCCAGCAGTTTATCACTAGCGGTTATTTACAATGAGCAGTTCTTC
.,TRBJ2-5,.,TRBV6-5,CASSLGQYQETQYF,TGTGCCAGTTCGCTAGGACAGTACCAAGAGACCCAGTACTTC
.,TRBJ1-4,.,TRBV7-2,CASSDRIATNEKLFF,TGTGCCAGCAGCGACAGAATTGCAACTAATGAAAAACTGTTTTTT
.,TRBJ2-3,.,TRBV12-3/TRBV12-4,CASSFRDTQYF,TGTGCCAGCAGTTTTAGAGATACGCAGTATTTT
few,TRBJ2-5,TRBD2,TRBV11-2,CASARGAGAETQYF,TGTGCTAGCGCCCGTGGAGCGGGAGCAGAGACCCAGTACTTC
.,TRBJ2-7,TRBD2,TRBV6-5,CASSYSGLAGAYEQYF,TGTGCCAGCAGTTACTCGGGCCTGGCGGGGGCCTACGAGCAGTACTTC
few,TRBJ1-1,.,TRBV12-5,CASGLAPLTEAFF,TGTGCTAGTGGTTTGGCCCCTTTGACTGAAGCTTTCTTT
.,TRBJ1-1,.,TRBV5-1,CASSLVAGETEAFF,TGCGCCAGCAGCTTGGTAGCAGGGGAGACTGAAGCTTTCTTT
few,TRBJ1-5,TRBD1,TRBV2,CASSETGTGGQPQHF,TGTGCCAGCAGTGAGACCGGGACAGGGGGACAGCCCCAGCATTTT
once,TRBJ2-3,.,TRBV9,CASSVEVRNTQYF,TGTGCCAGCAGCGTAGAAGTGCGGAATACGCAGTATTTT
.,TRBJ1-5,.,TRBV7-8,CASSSKAVNQPQHF,TGTGCCAGCAGCTCCAAGGCGGTAAATCAGCCCCAGCATTTT
.,TRBJ1-5,.,TRBV2,CASSVLEFYSNQPQHF,TGTGCCAGCAGTGTTTTAGAGTTCTATAGCAATCAGCCCCAGCATTTT
.,TRBJ2-5,.,TRBV3-1/TRBV3-2,CASKQRETQYF,TGTGCCAGCAAACAACGAGAGACCCAGTACTTC
.,TRBJ2-3,TRBD2,TRBV11-3,CASSLDGTRDTQYF,TGTGCCAGCAGCTTAGACGGGACTAGGGATACGCAGTATTTT
few,TRBJ2-7,.,TRBV11-2,CASSFAYEQYF,TGTGCCAGCAGCTTCGCCTACGAGCAGTACTTC
few,TRBJ2-1,TRBD2,TRBV7-9,CASSHGLAGYNEQFF,TGTGCCAGCAGCCATGGACTAGCGGGGTACAATGAGCAGTTCTTC
few,TRBJ1-6,.,TRBV27,CASSLGGAFGNSPLHF,TGTGCCAGCAGTTTAGGGGGGGCGTTCGGTAATTCACCCCTCCACTTT
.,TRBJ1-5,.,TRBV6-1,CASSEGMRSNQPQHF,TGTGCCAGCAGTGAGGGTATGAGGAGCAATCAGCCCCAGCATTTT
.,TRBJ2-3,TRBD2,TRBV18,CASSPGTSGVETDTQYF,TGTGCCAGCTCACCCGGGACTAGCGGGGTTGAGACAGATACGCAGTATTTT
.,TRBJ2-7,.,TRBV30,CAWSSGRTYEQYF,TGTGCCTGGAGTTCAGGTCGGACCTACGAGCAGTACTTC
.,TRBJ1-5,.,TRBV27,CASSPDSEDSNQPQHF,TGTGCCAGCAGTCCGGACAGCGAAGATAGCAATCAGCCCCAGCATTTT
few,TRBJ1-5,.,TRBV6-5,CASSPGTTNQPQHF,TGTGCCAGCAGTCCCGGGACAACCAATCAGCCCCAGCATTTT
.,TRBJ1-5,.,TRBV28,CASSLRRQPQHF,TGTGCCAGCAGTTTACGGAGACAGCCCCAGCATTTT
once,TRBJ1-5,.,TRBV7-2,CASSLGWGGNQPQHF,TGTGCCAGCAGCTTAGGGTGGGGCGGCAATCAGCCCCAGCATTTT
.,TRBJ2-7,TRBD1,TRBV5-1,CASSSPGQGYEQYF,TGCGCCAGCAGCTCGCCGGGACAGGGCTACGAGCAGTACTTC
.,TRBJ2-6,TRBD1,TRBV2,CASSATGAGSGANVLTF,TGTGCCAGCAGTGCGACAGGGGCTGGCTCTGGGGCCAACGTCCTGACTTTC
.,TRBJ2-3,TRBD2,TRBV23-1,CASSQLTSGRGRDTQYF,TGCGCCAGCAGTCAGTTGACTAGCGGGAGGGGGAGGGATACGCAGTATTTT
.,TRBJ2-7,TRBD1,TRBV5-6,CASSTGQGYEQYF,TGTGCCAGCAGCACAGGACAGGGATACGAGCAGTACTTC
.,TRBJ2-1,.,TRBV6-5,CASSYQAEYNEQFF,TGTGCCAGCAGTTACCAAGCGGAGTACAATGAGCAGTTCTTC
.,TRBJ1-1,.,TRBV3-1/TRBV3-2,CASSPHTGGTQRTEAFF,TGTGCCAGCAGCCCTCACACCGGGGGGACCCAGAGGACTGAAGCTTTCTTT
.,TRBJ1-1,TRBD1,TRBV28,CASRPGQGTTEAFF,TGTGCCAGCAGGCCGGGACAGGGAACGACTGAAGCTTTCTTT
.,TRBJ2-5,.,TRBV5-1,CASSIKGDQETQYF,TGCGCCAGCAGCATCAAAGGGGACCAAGAGACCCAGTACTTC